These 32 T cell receptor beta chains share one sample of origin, sequenced in a study of cytomegalovirus exposure and HLA in healthy donors. In the PCR, 60 Vbeta and 13 Jbeta primers were used. The repertoire was sequenced with immunoSEQ multiplex PCR; TCRdb's copy has only in-frame clones and lacks some. The table shows about 90,000 clones, with 60% to 85% occurring only once. The sample comprised PBMCs. The receptors were gathered from a woman between 40 and 50 years old in good health and CMV-seropositive.

The chain couples TRBV7-9 to TRBJ2-1, with a tentative D call TRBD2 (5 bases). V lost 2 bases to trimming and J lost 2 bases, with 10 bases between them. This CDR3 has 15 residues. CDR1 and CDR2 from the germline V gene are SEHNR and FQNEAQ (reference sequence). CDR3 sequence reads: CASSLRGSPYNEQFF. The DNA for the CDR3 is TGTGCCAGCAGCTTAAGAGGGTCTCCCTACAATGAGCAGTTCTTC.

The chain has TRBV5-8 and TRBJ2-5, with TRBD2 identical over 14 bases. The CDR3 is made up of 17 amino acids. Unmatched junction bases numbered 11, after V lost 5 bases and J lost 5 bases. Germline CDR1 SGHTS, CDR2 YDEGEE. The CDR3 loop reads CASSSGTSGSRGETQYF. The CDR3 DNA follows: TGTGCCAGCAGTTCCGGGACTAGCGGGAGTCGGGGGGAGACCCAGTACTTC.

J is TRBJ2-1 and V is TRBV11-2, with D uncertain. Trimming cost V 0 bases and J 10 bases, with 10 bases left between them. The CDR3 has 13 amino acids. Germline-derived CDR1 and CDR2 are SGHAT and FQNNGV. DNA of the CDR3: TGTGCCAGCAGCTTAGATCAATTACGGGAGCAGTTCTTC. Its protein product is CASSLDQLREQFF.

This clone was seen a single time. The chain carries TRBV7-9 and TRBJ1-4; D not certain. Trimming took off 7 bases at V and 4 bases at J, with 13 bases between the two ends. There are 14 residues in the CDR3. Germline V gives CDR1 SEHNR, CDR2 FQNEAQ (reference sequence). DNA of the CDR3: TGTGCCAGCACCCCGGTCATCGGTAATGAAAAACTGTTTTTT. Its protein is CASTPVIGNEKLFF.

The chain combines TRBV7-3 with TRBJ2-3; a possible D gene is TRBD2 (5 bases). Trimming cost V 1 base and J 6 bases, with 8 bases left between them. CDR1 SGHTA and CDR2 FQGTGA come from the germline V gene. The CDR3 extends over 13 amino acids. The CDR3 sequence: CASSLSRGDTQYF. CDR3 DNA: TGTGCCAGCAGCTTAAGCCGAGGGGATACGCAGTATTTT. The full variable domain, rest sourced from reference TRBV7-3 and TRBJ2-3, is GAGVSQTPSNKVTEKGKYVELRCDPISGHTALYWYRQSLGQGPEFLIYFQGTGAADDSGLPNDRFFAVRPEGSVSTLKIQRTERGDSAVYLCASSLSRGDTQYFGPGTRLTVL.

The V and J genes are TRBV28 and TRBJ2-1; 8 nucleotides line up with TRBD2. V shed 6 bases and J 4 bases; nucleotides not matched to a gene: 11. Germline V gene data show CDR1 as MDHEN and CDR2 as SYDVKM. CDR3 length: 16 residues. The CDR3 sequence is CASSLLTSGAYNEQFF. CDR3 nucleotides: TGTGCCAGCAGCCTTTTAACTAGCGGAGCTTACAATGAGCAGTTCTTC.

V is TRBV19 and J is TRBJ1-5; TRBD1 aligns across 9 bases. CDR1 is LNHDA and CDR2 is SQIVND in the germline V gene (reference sequence). Unmatched junction bases numbered 7, after V lost 8 bases and J lost 2 bases. This CDR3 is 15 amino acids long. The CDR3 spells CASGGDRVGNQPQHF. CDR3 bases: TGTGCCAGTGGGGGGGACAGGGTAGGCAATCAGCCCCAGCATTTT.

This chain links TRBV7-3 with TRBJ2-7; weak D call: TRBD1 (6 bases). The CDR3 is made up of 17 amino acids. Germline V gives CDR1 SGHTA, CDR2 FQGTGA. Between the trimmed V and J ends, which lost 0 bases and 5 bases, there was a span of 20 bases. CDR3: CASSLTGSQGVGNEQYF. For the CDR3, the DNA is TGTGCCAGCAGCTTAACTGGATCACAGGGTGTAGGGAACGAGCAGTACTTC.

This clone came up a few times. The CDR3 bases are TGTGCCAGTAGTTATAGCGGGAGCGGTGAGCAGTACTTC. Translation: CASSYSGSGEQYF. The chain employs TRBV19 and TRBJ2-7; 9 bases map to TRBD2. Germline trimming cut 5 bases from V and 7 bases from J; bases unmatched to any gene: 6. The CDR3 length is 13 residues. Germline assignment: CDR1 LNHDA and CDR2 SQIVND (reference sequence).

The rearrangement links TRBV4-3 to TRBJ2-2; possibly TRBD2 for D (6 bases). Trimming removed 0 bases at V and 5 bases at J, with 16 bases between. In germline, CDR1 is LGHNA, CDR2 YSLEER. CDR3 length: 17 residues. DNA for the CDR3: TGCGCCAGCAGCCAAGATAGGGTCGGGAGTTTGACCGGGGAGCTGTTTTTT. It codes for CASSQDRVGSLTGELFF.

This clone has a single count. The V and J genes are TRBV7-2 and TRBJ1-2; 7 bases fit TRBD1. The J segment lost 2 bases and the V segment lost 5 bases, leaving 8 bases of the junction unmatched. This CDR3 comprises 15 residues. Germline values: CDR1 SGHTA, CDR2 FQGNSA. For the CDR3, the DNA is TGTGCCAGCAGCCCCTCCGGACAGGCAAACTATGGCTACACCTTC. Its translation is CASSPSGQANYGYTF.

The chain couples TRBV11-2 to TRBJ2-7, with no clear D. Germline assignment: CDR1 SGHAT and CDR2 FQNNGV. The CDR3 contains 12 residues. V was pared by 3 bases and J by 3 bases, with 6 bases between. In DNA form, the CDR3 reads TGTGCCAGCAGCTTCGGCGGCTACGAGCAGTACTTC. This codes for CASSFGGYEQYF.

This clone was recorded only once. The chain uses TRBV19 and TRBJ2-1; D perhaps matches TRBD2 (6 bases). This CDR3 has 13 residues. Between the trimmed V and J ends, which lost 1 base and 7 bases, there was a span of 8 bases. Germline lookup yields CDR1 LNHDA and CDR2 SQIVND (reference sequence). CDR3 sequence: CASSIVAGNEQFF. CDR3 nucleotide sequence: TGTGCCAGTAGTATAGTCGCGGGGAATGAGCAGTTCTTC.

The CDR3 DNA sequence: TGTGCCAGTAGTTTGATCCCCGGGACACCCTCTGGAAACACCATATATTTT. This encodes CASSLIPGTPSGNTIYF. The V and J genes are TRBV19 and TRBJ1-3; D possibly corresponds to TRBD1 (6 bases). The germline CDR1 and CDR2 sequences are LNHDA and SQIVND (reference sequence). Trimming left V 5 bases short and J 0 bases short, with 17 bases between. The CDR3 consists of 17 residues.

The CDR3 DNA sequence: TGTGCCAGCAGTTTAGCGGGAGCCAACTACGAGCAGTACTTC. Amino acid sequence: CASSLAGANYEQYF. The rearrangement uses TRBV6-4 and TRBJ2-5; 9 bases agree with TRBD2. Matching the DNA end better, TRBJ2-7 makes the J call doubtful. The CDR3 runs 14 residues. In germline, CDR1 is MRHNA, CDR2 SNTAGT.

The CDR3 DNA is TGTGCCAGCAGCTTATCCAAGAACACTGAAGCTTTCTTT. Encoded protein: CASSLSKNTEAFF. The V and J genes are TRBV7-9 and TRBJ1-1; D is undetermined. The CDR3 spans 13 residues. The V and J ends lost 2 bases and 1 base respectively, with 5 bases between them. Germline V gene lookup returns CDR1 SEHNR and CDR2 FQNEAQ (reference sequence).

The chain uses TRBV5-6 and TRBJ1-5; no clear D gene. V lost 4 bases and J lost 5, with 13 bases in between. This CDR3 region has 14 residues. Germline V gene sequence: CDR1 SGHDT, CDR2 YYEEEE. Here the CDR3 DNA reads TGTGCCAGCAGCCGTAACGGGGTCGATCAGCCCCAGCATTTT. Its translation: CASSRNGVDQPQHF.

V and J are TRBV7-9 and TRBJ2-7, with D perhaps TRBD2 (5 bases). The CDR3 extends over 16 amino acids. Looked up from germline, CDR1 is SEHNR and CDR2 is FQNEAQ (reference sequence). The V end was cut by 2 bases, the J end by 6 bases, with 20 bases between. The CDR3 nucleotides are TGTGCCAGCAGCTTAACACTCTTCGGGATCGAGGTCGAGCAGTACTTC. Its protein is CASSLTLFGIEVEQYF.

V and J are TRBV10-2 and TRBJ2-1; 13 bases align to TRBD2. The CDR3 covers 15 residues. The germline V gene has CDR1 WSHSY and CDR2 SAAADI. V shed 6 bases, J shed 9 bases, and the junction held 8 bases outside the gene matches. For the CDR3, the DNA is TGCGCCAGCAGACTAGCGGGAGGGTTTAATCCTGAGCAGTTCTTC. It specifies CASRLAGGFNPEQFF.

This clone came up a few times. Additional DNA sequences in this sample encode the identical CDR3. The gene calls are TRBV28 and TRBJ2-7; possible D gene TRBD2, 6 bases. The CDR3 contains 13 residues. Trimming left V 3 bases short and J 1 base short, with 7 bases between. Per the germline V gene, CDR1 is MDHEN and CDR2 is SYDVKM. The CDR3 DNA reads as TGTGCCAGCAGTTTTGGAGGGTCCTACGAGCAGTACTTC. The encoded protein is CASSFGGSYEQYF.

This clone was detected only once. This chain links TRBV30 with TRBJ1-5, with 7 positions matching TRBD1. The CDR3 runs to 15 residues. The trim removed 1 base at V and 3 bases at J, leaving 6 bases unmatched. Germline V gene data show CDR1 as GTSNPN and CDR2 as SVGIG (reference sequence). CDR3 loop: CAWSEGTDTNQPQHF. The CDR3 nucleotides are TGTGCCTGGAGTGAAGGGACAGACACCAATCAGCCCCAGCATTTT.

This chain uses TRBV29-1 with TRBJ1-1; D gene ambiguous. With 3 bases removed from V and 5 bases from J, the gap between germline ends came to 16 bases. This CDR3 is built from 14 residues. CDR1 and CDR2 from the germline V gene are SQVTM and ANQGSEA. In DNA, the CDR3 is TGCAGCGTTGAGACGGGAGGAGGTGGTACTGAAGCTTTCTTT. Translating gives CSVETGGGGTEAFF.

The chain combines TRBV7-2 with TRBJ2-4; 7 nucleotides align to TRBD1. This CDR3 is built from 13 residues. Germline V gives CDR1 SGHTA, CDR2 FQGNSA. With 2 bases clipped from V and 5 bases from J, the junction kept 0 bases outside the gene matches. The CDR3 loop reads CASSLQGENIQYF. The CDR3 bases are TGTGCCAGCAGCTTACAGGGGGAAAACATTCAGTACTTC.

Comments on this clone: The sample has other DNA sequences that encode this CDR3 too. The gene calls are TRBV5-4 and TRBJ1-1; TRBD1 aligns across 9 bases. Germline CDR1 is SGHNT and CDR2 is YYREEE (reference sequence). After removal of 10 bases from V and 1 base from J, the junction contained 11 bases not matched to a gene. CDR3 length: 15 amino acids. The CDR3 here is CAGRDRVRGNTEAFF. The CDR3 DNA reads TGTGCCGGCCGGGACAGGGTACGGGGGAACACTGAAGCTTTCTTT.

This chain uses TRBV28 with TRBJ1-5; possibly TRBD1 for D (6 bases). Germline CDR1 and CDR2: MDHEN and SYDVKM. There are 16 residues in the CDR3. The V and J ends lost 8 bases and 3 bases respectively, with 20 bases between them. The CDR3 DNA reads TGTGCCAGCCTCCCGCGGGCGCAGGGGCCCAATCAGCCCCAGCATTTT. The encoded protein is CASLPRAQGPNQPQHF.

The V gene is TRBV5-4, the J gene TRBJ1-2, with 9 bases matching TRBD1. Germline V gives CDR1 SGHNT, CDR2 YYREEE (reference sequence). The CDR3 covers 13 residues. The V and J ends lost 4 bases and 12 bases, in that order; junction bases with no gene match: 10. CDR3 amino acids: CASSRTTGGVHTF. In DNA form, the CDR3 reads TGTGCCAGCAGCCGGACTACAGGGGGCGTCCACACCTTC.

To note about this clone: Other DNA sequences within the sample encode an identical CDR3. The rearrangement links TRBV11-3 to TRBJ2-7; 8 bases match TRBD1. Trimming removed 7 bases from V and 5 bases from J; junction bases left unmatched: 7. The CDR3 contains 13 residues. Germline CDR1 and CDR2: SGHNT and YENEEA. For the CDR3, the DNA is TGTGCCAGCAAAGGACAGGGTCTTAACGAGCAGTACTTC. Its translation: CASKGQGLNEQYF. Using reference TRBV11-3 and TRBJ2-7 for the parts outside the CDR3, the full variable domain is EAGVVQSPRYKIIEKKQPVAFWCNPISGHNTLYWYLQNLGQGPELLIRYENEEAVDDSQLPKDRFSAERLKGVDSTLKIQPAELGDSAVYLCASKGQGLNEQYFGPGTRLTVT.

V gene TRBV9 combines with J gene TRBJ2-7; 13 bases agree with TRBD2. Per the germline V gene, CDR1 is SGDLS and CDR2 is YYNGEE. V lost 4 bases, J lost 5 bases, and 9 bases stayed unmatched. This CDR3 has 16 residues. CDR3 nucleotides: TGTGCCAGCAGCCCCGGGCCCGGGACTAGCGGGGACGAGCAGTACTTC. It yields the protein CASSPGPGTSGDEQYF.

The chain employs TRBV6-6 and TRBJ2-7; 8 bases line up with TRBD1. The V gene's germline CDR1 is MNHNY and CDR2 SVGAGI (reference sequence). Trimming at V came to 3 bases and at J to 2 bases, leaving 3 bases not matched to a gene. The CDR3 runs to 14 residues. The CDR3 spells CASSYIQGAYEQYF. CDR3 DNA sequence: TGTGCCAGCAGTTATATACAGGGGGCCTACGAGCAGTACTTC.

This clone has only one observation. J is TRBJ2-7 and V is TRBV7-9; possible D gene TRBD1, 5 bases. Trimming left V 4 bases short and J 2 bases short, with 9 bases between. Per the germline V gene, CDR1 is SEHNR and CDR2 is FQNEAQ (reference sequence). The CDR3 contains 13 residues. CDR3 bases: TGTGCCAGCAGCTGGGGCTCCACCTACGAGCAGTACTTC. Encoded protein: CASSWGSTYEQYF.

The rearrangement uses TRBV27 and TRBJ2-1; D is undetermined. V lost 0 bases and J lost 9, with 12 bases in between. The germline V gene has CDR1 MNHEY and CDR2 SMNVEV (reference sequence). The CDR3 contains 14 residues. CDR3 sequence reads: CASSLSLEISEQFF. CDR3 coding DNA: TGTGCCAGCAGTTTATCCCTCGAGATTTCTGAGCAGTTCTTC.

The J gene is TRBJ2-1, the V gene TRBV2; D perhaps matches TRBD2 (5 bases). The CDR3 consists of 14 residues. Germline V CDR1 and CDR2: SNHLY, FYNNEI. V was pared by 6 bases and J by 0 bases, with 9 bases between. The chain's CDR3 is CASRADSSYNEQFF. As DNA, the CDR3 is TGTGCCAGCAGGGCGGACTCCTCCTACAATGAGCAGTTCTTC.